This entry lists 27 T cell receptor beta chains sequenced from one sample in a study of control samples from healthy donors and cancer patients. Produced via immunoSEQ multiplex PCR; TCRdb's table is partial and in-frame only. The table has some 95,000 clones, around 80% seen once; the top ten hold roughly a tenth. The sequenced sample consisted of blood. Receptors originate from a woman in her 30s in good health.

The chain couples TRBV6-5 to TRBJ2-2; perhaps D is TRBD1 or TRBD2 (6 bases each). This CDR3 region has 16 residues. Trimming left V 4 bases short and J 6 bases short, with 18 bases between. The germline CDR1 and CDR2 sequences are MNHEY and SVGAGI. The CDR3 DNA is TGTGCCAGCAGTTCGCTGGGGGGCGAAAGACCCGGGGAGCTGTTTTTT. It translates to CASSSLGGERPGELFF.

The chain employs TRBV19 and TRBJ1-6; D may be TRBD1 (5 bases). CDR1 and CDR2 from the germline V gene are LNHDA and SQIVND (reference sequence). V lost 6 bases to trimming and J lost 9 bases, with 15 bases between them. The CDR3 contains 14 residues. Here the CDR3 reads CASRIDSALSPLHF. The CDR3 DNA is TGTGCCAGTAGGATTGACAGTGCCCTTTCACCCCTCCACTTT.

This clone was recorded once. J is TRBJ1-5 and V is TRBV29-1; D might be TRBD1 (5 bases). Germline assignment: CDR1 SQVTM and CDR2 ANQGSEA. The CDR3 loop spans 12 amino acids. Trimming removed 4 bases from V and 4 bases from J, with 8 bases in between. DNA for the CDR3: TGCAGCGTTGGAGGGGCGAATCAGCCCCAGCATTTT. Amino acid sequence: CSVGGANQPQHF.

The chain links TRBV12-5 to TRBJ2-3; 7 nucleotides agree with TRBD1. The CDR3 runs 13 residues. Per germline, CDR1 LGHNT and CDR2 FRNRAP. Losses at the gene ends were 4 bases for V and 4 bases for J; bases not matched to a gene: 2. The CDR3 reads CASGYGTADTQYF. The CDR3 DNA reads TGTGCTAGTGGTTACGGGACAGCAGATACGCAGTATTTT.

The rearrangement joins TRBV12-5 to TRBJ2-5, with D unclear. Germline CDR1 is LGHNT and CDR2 is FRNRAP. Trimming shortened V by 3 bases and J by 4 bases, and 9 bases separated the two germline ends. The CDR3 runs 13 residues. This CDR3 is CASGFKLSETQYF. The CDR3 DNA sequence: TGTGCTAGTGGTTTTAAGCTTTCAGAGACCCAGTACTTC.

The chain has TRBV9 and TRBJ1-1; D is possibly TRBD1 (6 bases). This CDR3 is built from 14 residues. Germline assignment: CDR1 SGDLS and CDR2 YYNGEE. V was trimmed by 4 bases and J by 6 bases, leaving 16 bases between them. DNA of the CDR3: TGTGCCAGCAGCTTTTCTGGGGGGCAGGCTGAAGCTTTCTTT. Protein sequence: CASSFSGGQAEAFF.

The rearrangement uses TRBV3-1 (or the pseudogene TRBV3-2) and TRBJ1-2; 7 positions agree with TRBD1. Germline loops: CDR1 LGHDT, CDR2 YNNKEL (reference sequence). The CDR3 covers 14 residues. V gave up 0 bases and J gave up 5 bases; unmatched junction bases: 3. CDR3 bases: TGTGCCAGCAGCCAAGATGTACAGGGGTATGGCTACACCTTC. Its translation is CASSQDVQGYGYTF.

The V call is TRBV30, the J call TRBJ1-2; D gene uncertain. The germline CDR1 and CDR2 sequences are GTSNPN and SVGIG (reference sequence). CDR3 length: 13 amino acids. The V gene lost 2 bases and the J gene lost 5 bases, with 12 bases spanning the gap. The CDR3: CAWSLNGIYGYTF. CDR3 coding DNA: TGTGCCTGGAGTTTAAACGGGATTTATGGCTACACCTTC.

The genes are TRBV3-1 (or the pseudogene TRBV3-2) and TRBJ1-4; D remains unclear. V was pared by 4 bases and J by 8 bases, with 8 bases between. This CDR3 has 12 residues. From germline, CDR1 is LGHDT and CDR2 YNNKEL (reference sequence). In nucleotides, the CDR3 is TGTGCCAGCAGCCGGGGAAGGGAAAAACTGTTTTTT. Residues: CASSRGREKLFF.

The V call is TRBV4-2, the J call TRBJ1-4, with TRBD1 matching 7 bases. The trim removed 1 base at V and 5 bases at J, leaving 7 bases unmatched. The CDR3 length is 16 residues. Germline V gene sequence: CDR1 LGHNA, CDR2 YNFKEQ. The CDR3 is CASSQANRGPNEKLFF. CDR3 nucleotide sequence: TGTGCCAGCAGCCAAGCAAACAGGGGCCCCAATGAAAAACTGTTTTTT.

This clone was observed a handful of times. V is TRBV5-6 and J is TRBJ1-5; the D is unclear. Trimming left V 0 bases short and J 5 bases short, with 9 bases between. Germline CDR1 SGHDT, CDR2 YYEEEE. The CDR3 contains 14 residues. The CDR3 reads CASSLALDDQPQHF. The CDR3 DNA is TGTGCCAGCAGCTTGGCCTTGGACGATCAGCCCCAGCATTTT.

This sequence joins TRBV24-1 and TRBJ2-2; 8 nucleotides match TRBD1. The CDR3 is made up of 17 amino acids. Germline CDR1 and CDR2: KGHDR and SFDVKD. Trimming removed 1 base from V and 1 base from J; junction bases left unmatched: 4. The CDR3 region has the DNA TGTGCCACCAGTGATTTTTCCGGGACAGGGAACACCGGGGAGCTGTTTTTT. Protein: CATSDFSGTGNTGELFF.

CDR3 bases: TGTGCCATCAGTGAGTCCGGGGGGGGTCAGCCCCAGCATTTT. This sequence encodes CAISESGGGQPQHF. The chain links TRBV10-3 to TRBJ1-5; D might be TRBD1 (5 bases). The CDR3 is made up of 14 amino acids. Trimming took 0 bases from V and 6 from J, leaving 9 bases between them. The germline CDR1 and CDR2 sequences are ENHRY and SYGVKD.

There are a few counts of this clone. The V gene is TRBV6-1, the J gene TRBJ1-5; D uncertain. The germline V gene has CDR1 MNHNS and CDR2 SASEGT. CDR3 length: 13 amino acids. The ends were cut back, 1 base at V and 7 bases at J, with 8 bases in the middle. The CDR3 DNA is TGTGCCAGCAGTGAAGTCTTTGGGCAGCCCCAGCATTTT. Protein sequence: CASSEVFGQPQHF.

This chain uses TRBV19 with TRBJ1-5; weak D call: TRBD1 (6 bases). The germline V gene encodes CDR1 LNHDA and CDR2 SQIVND (reference sequence). The V and J ends lost 6 bases and 1 base respectively, with 19 bases between them. The length of the CDR3 is 17 residues. The CDR3 DNA is TGTGCCAGTAGCCCCTTGGGGGGACACGAGAGCAATCAGCCCCAGCATTTT. This translates into CASSPLGGHESNQPQHF.

CDR3: CASSEGGRVWETQYF. The CDR3 DNA reads as TGTGCCAGCAGTGAAGGGGGTCGAGTTTGGGAGACCCAGTACTTC. This chain uses TRBV6-1 with TRBJ2-5; D is unclear. The CDR3 covers 15 residues. Trimming left V 1 base short and J 5 bases short, with 14 bases between. Germline lookup yields CDR1 MNHNS and CDR2 SASEGT.

The V and J genes are TRBV9 and TRBJ1-5; the match to TRBD1 covers 9 bases. V gave up 0 bases and J gave up 1 base; unmatched junction bases: 14. The CDR3 sequence is 20 residues long. Germline lookup yields CDR1 SGDLS and CDR2 YYNGEE. Written as DNA, the CDR3 is TGTGCCAGCAGCGTAGAACCCAACAGGGGGCGCGAGCGGAGCAATCAGCCCCAGCATTTT. This translates into CASSVEPNRGRERSNQPQHF.

The chain combines TRBV27 with TRBJ2-2, with D possibly TRBD1 on 5 matching bases. V gave up 8 bases and J gave up 1 base, with 11 bases separating them. The CDR3 is 14 residues long. CDR1 and CDR2 from the germline V gene are MNHEY and SMNVEV (reference sequence). CDR3 in amino acids: CASRPGQNTGELFF. The CDR3 DNA reads as TGTGCCAGCCGGCCAGGGCAGAACACCGGGGAGCTGTTTTTT.

The chain joins TRBV12-3 or TRBV12-4 to TRBJ1-1; D is unclear. The CDR3 has 13 amino acids. V gave up 10 bases and J gave up 1 base, with 13 bases separating them. CDR3 sequence (DNA): TGTGCCACCACCGGCCGTGGGAACACTGAAGCTTTCTTT. This translates into CATTGRGNTEAFF.

This clone was recorded once. The chain is built from TRBV2 and TRBJ2-1; D perhaps matches TRBD2 (5 bases). The CDR3 loop spans 14 amino acids. Between the trimmed V and J ends, which lost 1 base and 3 bases, there was a span of 7 bases. CDR1 is SNHLY and CDR2 is FYNNEI in the germline V gene. CDR3 nucleotide sequence: TGTGCCAGCAGTGAAGACGGGGTCTACAATGAGCAGTTCTTC. Protein sequence: CASSEDGVYNEQFF.

The V call is TRBV5-8, the J call TRBJ2-3; 7 positions match TRBD1. V was pared by 3 bases and J by 4 bases, with 14 bases of the junction left unmatched. The germline V gene encodes CDR1 SGHTS and CDR2 YDEGEE. The CDR3 runs 17 residues. The CDR3 here is CASSWIQGWQVADTQYF. The CDR3 DNA reads as TGTGCCAGCAGCTGGATACAGGGGTGGCAGGTCGCAGATACGCAGTATTTT.

The chain is built from TRBV5-6 and TRBJ1-1; D call uncertain. Trimming removed 4 bases at V and 3 bases at J, with 19 bases between. Germline CDR1 is SGHDT and CDR2 is YYEEEE. The CDR3 runs to 16 residues. The CDR3 sequence: CASSGDLQRWDTEAFF. The CDR3 DNA is TGTGCCAGCAGCGGCGATTTACAGCGTTGGGACACTGAAGCTTTCTTT.

This chain links TRBV6-6 with TRBJ1-1, with D unclear. The CDR3 runs to 12 residues. Germline-derived CDR1 and CDR2 are MNHNY and SVGAGI (reference sequence). V was clipped by 6 bases and J by 1 base, with 6 bases between them. CDR3 amino acids: CASRRENTEAFF. The CDR3 region has the DNA TGTGCCAGCAGGCGCGAGAACACTGAAGCTTTCTTT.

V gene TRBV10-3 combines with J gene TRBJ1-4; 8 bases fit TRBD1. Germline assignment: CDR1 ENHRY and CDR2 SYGVKD. CDR3 size: 14 residues. With 5 bases clipped from V and 8 bases from J, the junction kept 7 bases outside the gene matches. The CDR3 DNA reads as TGTGCCATCAGTTCACAGGGGGGTCGGGAAAAACTGTTTTTT. This translates into CAISSQGGREKLFF.

This rearrangement joins TRBV21-1 to TRBJ1-5. TRBV21-1 has pseudogene status. The CDR3 contains 18 residues. CDR3 DNA sequence: TGTGCCAGCAGCATCGCCGGGAAGGGCCTATTGAGCAATCAGCCCCAGCATTTT. It specifies CASSIAGKGLLSNQPQHF.

This clone was counted once. The rearrangement uses TRBV10-2 and TRBJ1-5; perhaps TRBD1 as D (6 bases). This CDR3 region has 17 residues. Per the germline V gene, CDR1 is WSHSY and CDR2 is SAAADI. Trimming cost V 6 bases and J 9 bases, with 27 bases left between them. The CDR3, as DNA: TGCGCCAGCAGCGCCTACGCCCGGGGGCCCCTTGAAGGGCCCCAGCATTTT. Translation gives CASSAYARGPLEGPQHF.

With respect to this clone: Other DNA sequences in this specimen translate into the identical CDR3. This chain uses TRBV10-1 with TRBJ2-2; D is ambiguous. This CDR3 contains 14 residues. V was clipped by 2 bases and J by 3 bases, with 7 bases between them. Germline CDR1 WNHNN, CDR2 SYGVQD (reference sequence). The CDR3 spells CASSERPDTGELFF. CDR3 DNA: TGCGCCAGCAGTGAGAGACCCGACACCGGGGAGCTGTTTTTT.